This T cell receptor (beta chain) is from a study of Graves' ophthalmopathy and Graves' hyperthyroidism. Beta-chain TCR CDR3 regions were amplified from RNA transcripts. HTBI primers served in a first-round RT-PCR, which a second-round multiplex PCR followed. MiXCR, applied by TCRdb to the multiplex PCR reads, yields one record per CDR3 protein. The repertoire has over a million distinct CDR3 sequences, about 36% of them found once; the top ten carry more than 9.5%. In the case of this clonotype: The junction shows a germline mismatch at one end, possibly a read error.

Germline V gene data show CDR1 as SNHLY and CDR2 as FYNNEI. The CDR3 loop spans 13 amino acids. Patients were excluded if they had other autoimmune diseases or uncontrolled infections, and likewise if pregnancy or lactation applied. The TCR comes from an adult man with Graves' hyperthyroidism. Sequencing was done on a sample of peripheral blood or thyroid tissue (not recorded which). The V gene is TRBV2, the J gene TRBJ2-5, with no clear D. CDR3 DNA sequence: TGTGCCGGCAGTTTAAGGCAGGCAGAGACCCAGTACTTC. It yields the protein CAGSLRQAETQYF.